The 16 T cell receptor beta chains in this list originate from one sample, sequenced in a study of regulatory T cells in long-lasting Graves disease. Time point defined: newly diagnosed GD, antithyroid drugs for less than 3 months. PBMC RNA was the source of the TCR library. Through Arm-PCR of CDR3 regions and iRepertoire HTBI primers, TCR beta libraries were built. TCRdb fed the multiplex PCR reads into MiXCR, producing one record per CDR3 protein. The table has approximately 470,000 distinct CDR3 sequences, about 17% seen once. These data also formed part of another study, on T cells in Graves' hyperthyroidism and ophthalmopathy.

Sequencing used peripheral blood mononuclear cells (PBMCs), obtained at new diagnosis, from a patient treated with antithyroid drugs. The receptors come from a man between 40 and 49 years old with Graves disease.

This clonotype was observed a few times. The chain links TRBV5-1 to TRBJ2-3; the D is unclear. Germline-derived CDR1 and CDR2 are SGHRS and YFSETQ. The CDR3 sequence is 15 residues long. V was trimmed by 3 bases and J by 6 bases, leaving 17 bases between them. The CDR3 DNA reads TGCGCCAGCAGCTCAAGGGCCGGCTACCAGGATACGCAGTATTTT. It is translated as CASSSRAGYQDTQYF.

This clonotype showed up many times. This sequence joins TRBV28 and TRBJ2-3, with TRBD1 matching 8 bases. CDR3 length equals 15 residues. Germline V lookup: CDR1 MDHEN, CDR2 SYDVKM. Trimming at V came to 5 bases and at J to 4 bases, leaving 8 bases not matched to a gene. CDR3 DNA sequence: TGTGCCAGCAGTCTCTGGGGGACAGGCTCAGATACGCAGTATTTT. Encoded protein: CASSLWGTGSDTQYF.

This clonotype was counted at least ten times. The CDR3 is CASSPRGQETQYF. The CDR3, as DNA: TGTGCCAGCAGTCCACGTGGTCAAGAGACCCAGTACTTC. The chain carries TRBV18 and TRBJ2-5; the D is unclear. The CDR3 sequence is 13 residues long. CDR1 KGHSH and CDR2 LQKENI come from the germline V gene. V lost 8 bases and J lost 2, with 12 bases in between. Full variable domain (missing parts from reference TRBV18 and TRBJ2-5): NAGVMQNPRHLVRRRGQEARLRCSPMKGHSHVYWYRQLPEEGLKFMVYLQKENIIDESGMPKERFSAEFPKEGPSILRIQQVVRGDSAAYFCASSPRGQETQYFGPGTRLLVL.

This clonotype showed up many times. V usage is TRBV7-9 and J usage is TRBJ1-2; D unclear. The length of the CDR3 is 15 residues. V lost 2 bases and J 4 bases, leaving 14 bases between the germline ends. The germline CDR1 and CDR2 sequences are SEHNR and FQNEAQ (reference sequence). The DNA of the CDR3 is TGTGCCAGCAGCTTATCTGGAAGAGAGACCTATGGCTACACCTTC. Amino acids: CASSLSGRETYGYTF.

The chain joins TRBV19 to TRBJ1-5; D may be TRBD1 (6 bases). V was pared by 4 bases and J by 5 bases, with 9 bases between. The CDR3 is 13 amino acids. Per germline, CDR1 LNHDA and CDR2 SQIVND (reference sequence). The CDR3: CASSTPGDQPQHF. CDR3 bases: TGTGCCAGTAGTACCCCAGGGGATCAGCCCCAGCATTTT.

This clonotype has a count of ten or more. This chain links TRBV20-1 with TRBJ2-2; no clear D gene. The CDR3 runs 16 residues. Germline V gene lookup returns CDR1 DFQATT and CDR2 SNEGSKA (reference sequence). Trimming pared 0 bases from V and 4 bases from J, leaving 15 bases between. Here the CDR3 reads CSARDPTAQFTGELFF. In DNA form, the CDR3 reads TGCAGTGCTAGAGATCCCACGGCACAGTTCACCGGGGAGCTGTTTTTT.

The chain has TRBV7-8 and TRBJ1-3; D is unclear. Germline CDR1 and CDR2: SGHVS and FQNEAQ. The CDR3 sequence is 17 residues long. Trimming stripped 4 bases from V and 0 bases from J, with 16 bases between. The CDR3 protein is CASSSGRLANSGNTIYF. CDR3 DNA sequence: TGTGCCAGCAGCTCAGGAAGGTTGGCCAACTCTGGAAACACCATATATTTT.

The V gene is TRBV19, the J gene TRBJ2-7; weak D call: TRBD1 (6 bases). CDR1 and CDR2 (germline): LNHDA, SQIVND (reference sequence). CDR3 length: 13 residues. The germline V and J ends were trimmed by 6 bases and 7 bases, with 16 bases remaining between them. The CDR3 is CASSQGTPNEQYF. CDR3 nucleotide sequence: TGTGCCAGTAGCCAGGGGACGCCCAATGAGCAGTACTTC.

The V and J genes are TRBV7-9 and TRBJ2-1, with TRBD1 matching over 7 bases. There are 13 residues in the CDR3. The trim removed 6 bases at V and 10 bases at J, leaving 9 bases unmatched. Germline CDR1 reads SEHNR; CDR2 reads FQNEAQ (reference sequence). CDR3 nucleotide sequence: TGTGCCAGCAGGCCCACAGGGGTAGGGGAGCAGTTCTTC. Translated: CASRPTGVGEQFF.

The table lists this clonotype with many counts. The CDR3 spells CSVGLAGRTDTQYF. CDR3 DNA sequence: TGCAGTGTGGGACTAGCGGGCCGCACAGATACGCAGTATTTT. The rearrangement links TRBV20-1 to TRBJ2-3; 12 bases are shared with TRBD2. In germline, CDR1 is DFQATT, CDR2 SNEGSKA (reference sequence). The CDR3 runs to 14 residues. V shed 7 bases, J shed 1 base, and the junction held 3 bases outside the gene matches.

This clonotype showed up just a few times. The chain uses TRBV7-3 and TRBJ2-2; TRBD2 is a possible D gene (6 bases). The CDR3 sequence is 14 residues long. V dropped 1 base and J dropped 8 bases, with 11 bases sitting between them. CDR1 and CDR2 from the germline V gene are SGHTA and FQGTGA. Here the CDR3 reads CASSLIGSDGELFF. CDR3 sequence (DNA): TGTGCCAGCAGCTTAATCGGGAGCGATGGGGAGCTGTTTTTT.

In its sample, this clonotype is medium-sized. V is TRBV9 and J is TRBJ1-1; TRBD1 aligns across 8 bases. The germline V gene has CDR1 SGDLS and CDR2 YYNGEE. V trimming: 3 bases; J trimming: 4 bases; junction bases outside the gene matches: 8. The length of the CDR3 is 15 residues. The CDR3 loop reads CASSEMTGDSTEAFF. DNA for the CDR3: TGTGCCAGCAGCGAAATGACAGGGGATTCCACTGAAGCTTTCTTT.

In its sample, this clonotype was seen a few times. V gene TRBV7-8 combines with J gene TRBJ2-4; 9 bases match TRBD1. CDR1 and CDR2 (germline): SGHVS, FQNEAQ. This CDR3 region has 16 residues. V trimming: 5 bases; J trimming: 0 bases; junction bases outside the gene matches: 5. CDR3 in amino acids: CASSARTGVAKNIQYF. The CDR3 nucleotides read TGTGCCAGCAGCGCGAGGACAGGGGTAGCCAAAAACATTCAGTACTTC.

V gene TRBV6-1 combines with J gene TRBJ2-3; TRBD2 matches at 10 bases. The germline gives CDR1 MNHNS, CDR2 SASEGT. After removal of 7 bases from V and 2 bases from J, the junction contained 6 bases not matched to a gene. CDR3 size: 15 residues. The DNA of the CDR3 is TGTGCCAGCACTCCGGGACTAGCGAACACAGATACGCAGTATTTT. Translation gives CASTPGLANTDTQYF.

The CDR3 region has the DNA TGTGCCTGGAGTGTACTCGGGAGAATCACCGGGGAGCTGTTTTTT. Protein: CAWSVLGRITGELFF. The rearrangement joins TRBV30 to TRBJ2-2, with TRBD2 as a possible D gene (6 bases). Deletions cut 0 bases from V and 4 bases from J, with 12 bases between. The CDR3 runs to 15 residues. Germline CDR1 reads GTSNPN; CDR2 reads SVGIG (reference sequence).

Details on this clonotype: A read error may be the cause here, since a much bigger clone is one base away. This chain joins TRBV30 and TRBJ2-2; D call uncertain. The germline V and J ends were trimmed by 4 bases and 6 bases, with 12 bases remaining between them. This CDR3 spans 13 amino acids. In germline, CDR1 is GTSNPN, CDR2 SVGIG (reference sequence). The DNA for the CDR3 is TGTGCCTGGAACGGTCTCTACGCCGGGGAGCTGTTTTTT. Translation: CAWNGLYAGELFF.